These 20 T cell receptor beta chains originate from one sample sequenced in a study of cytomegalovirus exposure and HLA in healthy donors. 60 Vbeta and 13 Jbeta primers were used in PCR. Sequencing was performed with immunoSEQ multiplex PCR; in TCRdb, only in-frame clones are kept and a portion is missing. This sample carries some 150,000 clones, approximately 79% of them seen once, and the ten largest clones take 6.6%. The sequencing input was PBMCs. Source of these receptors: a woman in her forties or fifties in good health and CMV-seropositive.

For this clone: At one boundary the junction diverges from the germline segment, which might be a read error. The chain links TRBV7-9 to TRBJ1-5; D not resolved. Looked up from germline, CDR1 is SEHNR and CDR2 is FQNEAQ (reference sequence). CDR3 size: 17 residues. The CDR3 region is CSSSLGSGPPSNQPQHF. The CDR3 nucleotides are TGTTCCAGCAGCCTAGGATCAGGTCCTCCTAGCAATCAGCCCCAGCATTTT.

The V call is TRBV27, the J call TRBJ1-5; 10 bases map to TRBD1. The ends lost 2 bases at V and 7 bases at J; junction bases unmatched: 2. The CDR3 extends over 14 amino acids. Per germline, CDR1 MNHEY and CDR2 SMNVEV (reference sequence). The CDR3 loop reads CASSLGQGGQPQHF. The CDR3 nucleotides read TGTGCCAGCAGTTTAGGACAGGGGGGCCAGCCCCAGCATTTT.

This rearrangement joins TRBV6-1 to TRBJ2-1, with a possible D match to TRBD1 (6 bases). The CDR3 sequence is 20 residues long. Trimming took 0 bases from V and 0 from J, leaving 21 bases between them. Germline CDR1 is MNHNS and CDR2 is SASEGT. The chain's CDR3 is CASSEAPRVGGDGSYNEQFF. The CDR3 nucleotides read TGTGCCAGCAGTGAAGCGCCCCGGGTTGGGGGCGACGGCTCCTACAATGAGCAGTTCTTC.

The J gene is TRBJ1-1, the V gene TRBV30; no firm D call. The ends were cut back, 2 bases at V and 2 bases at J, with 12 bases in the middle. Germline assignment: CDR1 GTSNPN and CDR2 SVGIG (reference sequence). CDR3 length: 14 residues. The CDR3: CAWSLGGGNTEAFF. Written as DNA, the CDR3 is TGTGCCTGGAGTCTGGGAGGAGGCAACACTGAAGCTTTCTTT.

CDR3 DNA: TGTGCCAGCAGGCTGACAGTCTCCTATAATTCACCCCTCCACTTT. Protein product: CASRLTVSYNSPLHF. The chain has TRBV6-1 and TRBJ1-6; D might be TRBD1 (5 bases). With 6 bases removed from V and 0 bases from J, the gap between germline ends came to 9 bases. From germline, CDR1 is MNHNS and CDR2 SASEGT. This CDR3 has 15 amino acids.

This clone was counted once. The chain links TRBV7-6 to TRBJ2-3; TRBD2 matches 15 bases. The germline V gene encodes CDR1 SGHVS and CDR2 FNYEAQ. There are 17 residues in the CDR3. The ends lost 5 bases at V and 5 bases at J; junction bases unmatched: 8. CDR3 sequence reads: CASSQRTSGGAEDTQYF. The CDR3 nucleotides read TGTGCCAGCAGCCAAAGGACTAGCGGGGGGGCAGAAGATACGCAGTATTTT.

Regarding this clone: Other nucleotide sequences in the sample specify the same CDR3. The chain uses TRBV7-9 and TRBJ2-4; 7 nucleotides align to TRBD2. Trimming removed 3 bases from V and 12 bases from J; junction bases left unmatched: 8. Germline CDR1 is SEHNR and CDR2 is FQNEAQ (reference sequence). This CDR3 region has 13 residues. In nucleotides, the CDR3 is TGTGCCAGCAGCTTGGGGGGGACGGCAACTCAGTACTTC. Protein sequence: CASSLGGTATQYF.

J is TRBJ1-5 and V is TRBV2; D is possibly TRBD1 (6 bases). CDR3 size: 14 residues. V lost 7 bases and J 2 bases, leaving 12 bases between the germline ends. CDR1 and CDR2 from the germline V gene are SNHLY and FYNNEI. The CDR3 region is CASTQNRGNQPQHF. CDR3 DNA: TGTGCCAGCACCCAAAACAGGGGCAATCAGCCCCAGCATTTT.

CDR3 in amino acids: CASSATDSNTGELFF. CDR3 nucleotide sequence: TGTGCCAGCAGCGCGACGGACTCGAACACCGGGGAGCTGTTTTTT. This sequence joins TRBV9 and TRBJ2-2; D might be TRBD2 (5 bases). V was clipped by 3 bases and J by 0 bases, with 9 bases between them. CDR1 SGDLS and CDR2 YYNGEE come from the germline V gene. This CDR3 is 15 amino acids long.

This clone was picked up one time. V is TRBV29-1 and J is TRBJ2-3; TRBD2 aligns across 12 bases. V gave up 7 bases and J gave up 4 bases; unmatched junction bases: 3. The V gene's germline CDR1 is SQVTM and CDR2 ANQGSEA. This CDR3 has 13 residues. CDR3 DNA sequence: TGCAGCGGGACTAGCGGGGTCGCAGATACGCAGTATTTT. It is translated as CSGTSGVADTQYF.

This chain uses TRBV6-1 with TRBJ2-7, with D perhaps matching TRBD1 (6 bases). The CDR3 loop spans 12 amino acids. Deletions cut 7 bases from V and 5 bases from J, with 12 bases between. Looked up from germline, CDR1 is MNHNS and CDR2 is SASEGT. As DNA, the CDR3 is TGTGCCAGCATGCAGGGGACCCACGAGCAGTACTTC. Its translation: CASMQGTHEQYF.

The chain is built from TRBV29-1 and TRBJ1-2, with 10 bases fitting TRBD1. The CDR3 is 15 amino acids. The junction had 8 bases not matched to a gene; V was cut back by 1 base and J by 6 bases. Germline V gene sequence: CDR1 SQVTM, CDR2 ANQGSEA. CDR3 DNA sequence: TGCAGCGTTGAAGCCTGGGACAGGGGCCACAATGGCTACACCTTC. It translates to CSVEAWDRGHNGYTF.

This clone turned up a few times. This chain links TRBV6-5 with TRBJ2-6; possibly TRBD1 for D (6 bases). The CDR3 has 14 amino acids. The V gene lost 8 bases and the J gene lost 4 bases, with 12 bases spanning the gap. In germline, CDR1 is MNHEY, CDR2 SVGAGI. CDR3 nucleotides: TGTGCCAGCCTAGGGGGTCCAGGGGCCAACGTCCTGACTTTC. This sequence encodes CASLGGPGANVLTF.

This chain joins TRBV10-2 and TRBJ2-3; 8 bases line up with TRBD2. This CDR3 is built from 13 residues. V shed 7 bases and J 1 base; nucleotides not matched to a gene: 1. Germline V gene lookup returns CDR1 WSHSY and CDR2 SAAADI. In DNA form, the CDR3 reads TGCGCCAGCAAACTAGCGGGCACAGATACGCAGTATTTT. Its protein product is CASKLAGTDTQYF.

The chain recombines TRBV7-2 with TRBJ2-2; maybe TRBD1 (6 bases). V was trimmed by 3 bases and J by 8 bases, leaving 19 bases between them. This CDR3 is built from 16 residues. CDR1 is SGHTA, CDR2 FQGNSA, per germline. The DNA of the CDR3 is TGTGCCAGCAGCTTGAATGGGGCAGGGGTTCCTGGGGAGCTGTTTTTT. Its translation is CASSLNGAGVPGELFF.

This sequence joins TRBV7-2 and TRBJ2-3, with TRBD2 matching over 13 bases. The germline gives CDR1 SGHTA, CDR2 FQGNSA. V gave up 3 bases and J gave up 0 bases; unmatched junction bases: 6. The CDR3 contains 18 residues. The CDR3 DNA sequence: TGTGCCAGCAGCTTGGGGACTAGCGGGGCCCGAAGCACAGATACGCAGTATTTT. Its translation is CASSLGTSGARSTDTQYF.

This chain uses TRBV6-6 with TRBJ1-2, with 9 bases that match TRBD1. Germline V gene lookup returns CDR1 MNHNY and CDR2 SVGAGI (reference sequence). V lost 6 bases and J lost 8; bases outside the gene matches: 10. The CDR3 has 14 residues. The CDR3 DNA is TGTGCCAGCAGGCCTCCGGGACAGGGAGACGGCTACACCTTC. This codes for CASRPPGQGDGYTF.

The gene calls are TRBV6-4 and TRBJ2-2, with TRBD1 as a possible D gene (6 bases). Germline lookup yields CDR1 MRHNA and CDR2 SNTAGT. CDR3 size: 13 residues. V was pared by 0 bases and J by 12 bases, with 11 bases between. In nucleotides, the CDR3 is TGTGCCAGCAGTGACTCGAAGGGGGAAAAGCTGTTTTTT. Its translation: CASSDSKGEKLFF.

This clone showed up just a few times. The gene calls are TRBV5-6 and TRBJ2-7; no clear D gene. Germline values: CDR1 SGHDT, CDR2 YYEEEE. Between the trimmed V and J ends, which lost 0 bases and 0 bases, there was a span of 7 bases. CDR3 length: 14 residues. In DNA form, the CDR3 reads TGTGCCAGCAGCTTGGGCGGCTTCTCCTACGAGCAGTACTTC. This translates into CASSLGGFSYEQYF.

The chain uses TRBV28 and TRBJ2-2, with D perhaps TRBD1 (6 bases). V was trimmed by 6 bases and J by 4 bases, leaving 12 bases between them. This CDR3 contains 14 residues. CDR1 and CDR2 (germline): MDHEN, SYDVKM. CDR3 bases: TGTGCCAGCAGGTTACAGGGATCCACCGGGGAGCTGTTTTTT. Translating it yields CASRLQGSTGELFF.